This is a list of T cell receptor beta chains from one sample in a study of vaccination and CD4 T cells after COVID-19. TCRdb re-called the PCR reads with MiXCR, one entry per CDR3 protein. The sample includes over 9,500 distinct CDR3 sequences, roughly 80% of them seen just once. No antigen is known for these receptors. Sample: CD4+ T cells from blood, cultured in vitro. The receptors here all came from a human donor who had recovered from COVID-19. Both conserved end residues are part of each CDR3.

J: TRBJ1-1; V: TRBV7-2; length: 15; CDR3: CASMRRQGGGSEAFF
J: TRBJ2-5; V: TRBV20-1; length: 15; CDR3: CSARPGERLQETQYF
J: TRBJ1-5; V: TRBV6-1; length: 12; CDR3: CASSEPLQPQHF
J: TRBJ2-3; V: TRBV12-3/TRBV12-4; length: 15; CDR3: CASSLAGAPTDTQYF
J: TRBJ1-1; V: TRBV7-6; length: 14; CDR3: CASSPSVMNTEAFF
J: TRBJ1-5; V: TRBV20-1; length: 15; CDR3: CSASISGVGNQPQHF
J: TRBJ2-2; V: TRBV6-1; length: 14; CDR3: CASIPGTNTGELFF
J: TRBJ1-5; V: TRBV6-1; length: 9; CDR3: CASREGQHF
J: TRBJ1-6; V: TRBV12-3/TRBV12-4; length: 16; CDR3: CASSLASGLGNSPLHF
J: TRBJ1-1; V: TRBV12-3/TRBV12-4; length: 15; CDR3: CASRPDRVVNTEAFF
J: TRBJ2-2; V: TRBV7-2; length: 14; CDR3: CASSLEPNTGELFF
J: TRBJ1-1; V: TRBV7-9; length: 14; CDR3: CASSFFRGNTEAFF
J: TRBJ2-2; V: TRBV12-1; length: 15; CDR3: CASSFLGKDTGELFF
J: TRBJ1-6; V: TRBV20-1; length: 15; CDR3: CSAREESSYNSPLHF
J: TRBJ1-2; V: TRBV6-1; length: 13; CDR3: CASRGGVNYGYTF
J: TRBJ2-7; V: TRBV20-1; length: 14; CDR3: CSASSYRGPYEQYF
J: TRBJ1-5; V: TRBV25-1; length: 20; CDR3: CASCPFRGGLTHRSNQPQHF
J: TRBJ2-7; V: TRBV7-2; length: 15; CDR3: CASLDRQGYSYEQYF
J: TRBJ1-2; V: TRBV25-1; length: 15; CDR3: CASSSTGIVPYGYTF
J: TRBJ2-1; V: TRBV6-1; length: 16; CDR3: CASSEASGGAYNEQFF
J: TRBJ2-1; V: TRBV11-2; length: 15; CDR3: CASSYPGTTYNEQFF